A single T cell receptor (beta chain) is shown here with its context. The specificity of this receptor is unknown. No base quality values were provided; no much bigger clone lies one nucleotide off. Using the deep immunoSEQ assay, multiplex PCR amplified TCR CDR3 regions from genomic DNA. Genomic DNA extracted from each cell subset was distributed evenly over all wells of several immunoSEQ 96-well plates, and each plate served as one replicate. Each replicate PCR for sorted subsets received around 200 ng genomic DNA, equal to roughly 30,000 T cell genomes. Purified libraries were quantified with a Qubit 3.0 fluorometer, sized on a Bioanalyzer 2100, and re-quantified with the KAPA Library Quantification kit. Every immunoSEQ 96-well plate was sequenced on a dedicated single-read 150-cycle Illumina NextSeq 550 flow cell. The study's own analysis went as follows. The immunoSEQ output contained only junctional sequences without quality scores, so filtering could not match that applied to full-length reads. Sequences were annotated with PyIR, a Python wrapper for IgBLAST v1.9, and V/J genes and CDR3 were assigned using IMGT germline references. Reads were removed for weak V/J assignments (E-value above 1e-6), missing CDR3, stop codons, out-of-frame junctions, or ambiguous translated residues. V3J clonotypes were defined as sequences sharing the same inferred V gene, J gene, and CDR3 amino acid sequence. Percentage overlap between repertoires was calculated by dividing the number of shared unique clonotypes by the size of the smaller repertoire. Three approaches were used to assess repertoire richness: RTK rarefaction, the Chao1 estimator, and Recon v2.1 estimates of unobserved clonotypes. For all TCRbeta clonotypes obtained by the gDNA method from four donors, generation probabilities were computed with OLGA. Held by TCRdb, this immuneACCESS table contains in-frame sequences only and omits some clones. Under half of the omission traces to an unresolved V gene where checked; the cause of the rest is unknown. V, J and clone size reflect that table, while D and trimming were determined from the DNA. This sample holds about 1.5 million clones; around 98% were observed only once. The biggest ten clones account for roughly 0.45% of the sample.

This sample stems from a study of shared clonotypes between healthy human individuals (dated by TCRdb to 2018 to 2020). For the study in its entirety: The cohort included three men and a couple of women between 18 and 49 years of age. For each donor, three plates each were used for CD4 naive and CD4 memory, two plates were used for CD8 naive, and one plate was used for CD8 memory. Blood TCR repertoires of about five healthy adults were deeply sequenced to estimate repertoire size and the extent of clonotype sharing between individuals. Different laboratories and diverse techniques were used to prepare libraries and sequence TCR repertoires, to increase sequencing depth and limit assay-specific biases. Per donor, leukapheresis produced somewhere between about 0.9 and 9 billion PBMCs.

Healthy HIV-negative adults with no recently reported acute infections or vaccinations were included as donors. Every donor was a Caucasian adult residing in Nashville, Tennessee, USA. CD4+ T cells were enriched by magnetic negative selection, after which naive cells were positively selected on CD45RA and the negative fraction was taken as the memory subset. Blood was obtained by leukapheresis, after which PBMCs were separated by Ficoll-Histopaque density gradient centrifugation and cryopreserved in liquid nitrogen vapor phase. Analytical flow cytometry was used to check the purity and quantity of every magnetically sorted T cell population. Genomic DNA was isolated from each sorted fraction and quantified by UV absorbance on a Nanodrop 2000c. Study-wide findings and limitations: Compared with non-shared clonotypes, the clonotypes found in all four sorted-subset donors had higher generation probabilities. Estimated clonotype richness was generally larger for naive than for memory subsets. The genetic and exposure-history diversity represented was limited by the small number of donors. Rarefaction of sorted-subset datasets indicated incomplete sequencing despite the large sequencing depth. Pairwise subsampling led to the expectation that sequencing depth would affect the degree of clonotype sharing among donors. Sampling was restricted to blood, and TCR repertoires in tissue are likely to differ from TCR repertoires in blood. Approximately 5% of naive CD4, 3% to 3.5% of naive CD8, around 2.3% of memory CD4, and 0.4% of memory CD8 clonotypes were shared across several donors.

CDR3 length: 14 amino acids, cysteine to phenylalanine. CDR3 DNA is the only sequence kept; it has 42 bases, read in frame from the first base. The V end loses 0 bases and the J end loses 7 bases, and a stretch of 11 bases separates them. CDR1 and CDR2 are read off the germline V gene (reference sequence) as SGHKS and YYEKEE. This chain is built from TRBV5-5 and TRBJ2-1; TRBD1 is a weak D gene call, 6 bases matching. The sequence derives from a man aged 25-45 years in good health. The sample was naive CD4+ T cells sorted from blood. The sample's cell subset or site label is to be understood as: CD45RA+ positively selected. In nucleotide form, the sequence is TGTGCCAGCAGCTTGGGGGCAGGGGTAAATGAGCAGTTCTTC. This translates into CASSLGAGVNEQFF.